The rows below give T cell receptor beta chains drawn from one sample of a study of blood T cell repertoires in COVID-19. Sequencing used immunoSEQ multiplex PCR; TCRdb keeps in-frame clones, though not all of them. Seen here are tens of thousands of clones, approximately 92% observed once, and the top ten hold over 10%. The sequenced sample was peripheral blood. The receptors were gathered from a human donor with active COVID-19. The donor label of this sample is uncertain. Each CDR3 is given with its conserved first and last residue. Each record gives: J gene, clone size, V gene, D gene, CDR3 DNA, CDR3 protein. D genes are given only for firm matches. For some rows the clone size is stated as once, few or many, or as a class when expanded; others skip it.

>TRBJ2-1|-|TRBV6-6|TRBD2
TGTGCCAGCAGAAAAGCGGGAGAATCATACAATGAGCAGTTCTTC
CASRKAGESYNEQFF
>TRBJ2-7|once|TRBV7-9|TRBD2
TGTGCCAGCAGGGGGACTAGCGGGGCAGCCTACGAGCAGTACTTC
CASRGTSGAAYEQYF
>TRBJ1-3|-|TRBV9|-
TGTGCCAGCAGCGCACAGGGTACTGGAAACACCATATATTTT
CASSAQGTGNTIYF
>TRBJ2-7|few|TRBV15|-
TGTGCCACCAGCAGCACTCGAACTAGCTCCTACGAGCAGTACTTC
CATSSTRTSSYEQYF
>TRBJ1-3|-|TRBV5-4|-
TGTGCCAGCAGCTTGCAGGGCAGCTCTGGAAACACCATATATTTT
CASSLQGSSGNTIYF
>TRBJ2-5|-|TRBV19|-
TGTGCCAGTAGGACCCGGGGTGAGGAGACCCAGTACTTC
CASRTRGEETQYF
>TRBJ2-7|-|TRBV18|-
TGTGCCAGCTCAGCGGGACAGTCAGACGGCTACGAGCAGTACTTC
CASSAGQSDGYEQYF
>TRBJ1-6|few|TRBV28|TRBD1
TGTGCCAGCAGCGCCGGGACAGGGGTTCCACCCCTCCACTTT
CASSAGTGVPPLHF
>TRBJ2-3|-|TRBV6-4|-
TGTGCCAGCAGTGATTTTGGGTCTAGGCAGTATTTT
CASSDFGSRQYF
>TRBJ2-7|-|TRBV9|TRBD1
TGTGCCAGCAGCCTCTCCGGGACAGGGGGCGCCTACGAGCAGTACTTC
CASSLSGTGGAYEQYF
>TRBJ2-3|-|TRBV14|-
TGTGCCAGCAGCCAAGTTGGAGTTACCACAGATACGCAGTATTTT
CASSQVGVTTDTQYF
>TRBJ1-2|-|TRBV5-1|-
TGCGCCAGCAGGCCCGGGACTTACGGCTACACCTTC
CASRPGTYGYTF
>TRBJ2-5|-|TRBV15|TRBD2
TGTGCCACCAGCCGACCCGGGACTAGCGTAGAAGAGACCCAGTACTTC
CATSRPGTSVEETQYF
>TRBJ1-4|-|TRBV28|TRBD1
TGTGCCAGCAGTGGGACAGGGGAAAGGCGGCTGTTTTTT
CASSGTGERRLFF
>TRBJ1-1|-|TRBV10-3|-
TGTGCCATCAGCACAGGGAGGGGCACTGAAGCTTTCTTT
CAISTGRGTEAFF
>TRBJ1-2|-|TRBV7-2|TRBD1
TGTGCCAGCAGTCGACAGGGGCCGTATGGCTACACCTTC
CASSRQGPYGYTF
>TRBJ1-5|-|TRBV4-1|-
TGCGCCAGCAGCCTTCAGACAAGCAGCAATCAGCCCCAGCATTTT
CASSLQTSSNQPQHF
>TRBJ1-1|-|TRBV28|-
TGTGCCAGCAGCTCGACTGATCGGGGGGCTTTCTTT
CASSSTDRGAFF
>TRBJ1-6|few|TRBV28|-
TGTGCCAGCAGTTTAGTCAGGAGCTCGTCCGGGAGTAATTCACCCCTCCACTTT
CASSLVRSSSGSNSPLHF
>TRBJ2-7|-|TRBV11-2|-
TGTGCCAGCAGCCCCCCGGACACCTCCTACGAGCAGTACTTC
CASSPPDTSYEQYF
>TRBJ2-1|-|TRBV6-5|TRBD2
TGTGCCAGCAGTTACCCAGGGACTAGCGTCAATGAGCAGTTCTTC
CASSYPGTSVNEQFF
>TRBJ1-1|-|TRBV5-1|TRBD1
TGCGCCAGCAGCTTGGTAGATGGACAGGGGAACACTGAAGCTTTCTTT
CASSLVDGQGNTEAFF
>TRBJ2-7|-|TRBV6-5|TRBD1
TGTGCCACCGGACAGGGCCTGCGCGAGCAGTACTTC
CATGQGLREQYF
>TRBJ1-5|-|TRBV4-3|-
TGCGCCAGCAGCCAAGATGCCAACAGTCATCAGCCCCAGCATTTT
CASSQDANSHQPQHF
>TRBJ1-1|-|TRBV9|-
TGTGCCAGCAGCCCTTGGGACACAATGAACACTGAAGCTTTCTTT
CASSPWDTMNTEAFF
>TRBJ2-7|-|TRBV5-1|TRBD2
TGCGCCAGCAGCTTGGCGTCTGGACTAGCGAATTACGAGCAGTACTTC
CASSLASGLANYEQYF
>TRBJ2-3|-|TRBV7-9|-
TGTGCCAGCAGCTTGTGGCGGGACTCCCACACAGATACGCAGTATTTT
CASSLWRDSHTDTQYF
>TRBJ1-1|-|TRBV6-5|-
TGTGCCAGCTACTCGACAGGGAACACTGAAGCTTTCTTT
CASYSTGNTEAFF
>TRBJ1-6|-|TRBV28|-
TGTGCCAGCAGTTTAGGGACACTCTATAATTCACCCCTCCACTTT
CASSLGTLYNSPLHF
>TRBJ1-3|-|TRBV19|-
TGTGCCAGACACAAACTACAGGGTTCTGGAAACACCATATATTTT
CARHKLQGSGNTIYF
>TRBJ2-1|-|TRBV11-2|TRBD2
TGTGCCAGCAGCTTTAGTAGCGGGAGATACAATGAGCAGTTCTTC
CASSFSSGRYNEQFF
>TRBJ2-2|-|TRBV5-1|TRBD1
TGCGCCAGCAGCTTGCTGACAGGGGACGGGGAGCTGTTTTTT
CASSLLTGDGELFF
>TRBJ1-6|-|TRBV6-5|-
TGTGCCAGCAGTTACGGGTGGAGCTATAATTCACCCCTCCACTTT
CASSYGWSYNSPLHF
>TRBJ1-6|once|TRBV11-3|-
TGTGCCAGCAGCTTAGAACAGGGCGTCTCCTATAATTCACCCCTCCACTTT
CASSLEQGVSYNSPLHF
>TRBJ1-2|-|TRBV5-6|TRBD1
TGTGCCAGCAGCGGACAGGGGGCTGCGTGGGGCTACACCTTC
CASSGQGAAWGYTF
>TRBJ2-4|-|TRBV4-1|TRBD2
TGCGCCAGCAGCCAGGGGTCTAGCGGCAAAAACATTCAGTACTTC
CASSQGSSGKNIQYF
>TRBJ2-1|-|TRBV3-1/TRBV3-2|TRBD2
TGTGCCAGCAGCCAAGAGGTAGCGGGAGAGCAGTTCTTC
CASSQEVAGEQFF
>TRBJ1-1|-|TRBV19|TRBD1
TGTGCCAGTAGGGACAGGGCAGACACTGAAGCTTTCTTT
CASRDRADTEAFF
>TRBJ1-4|-|TRBV10-1|-
TGCGCCAGCAGTGCCGGGACGGGGGTGGAAAAACTGTTTTTT
CASSAGTGVEKLFF